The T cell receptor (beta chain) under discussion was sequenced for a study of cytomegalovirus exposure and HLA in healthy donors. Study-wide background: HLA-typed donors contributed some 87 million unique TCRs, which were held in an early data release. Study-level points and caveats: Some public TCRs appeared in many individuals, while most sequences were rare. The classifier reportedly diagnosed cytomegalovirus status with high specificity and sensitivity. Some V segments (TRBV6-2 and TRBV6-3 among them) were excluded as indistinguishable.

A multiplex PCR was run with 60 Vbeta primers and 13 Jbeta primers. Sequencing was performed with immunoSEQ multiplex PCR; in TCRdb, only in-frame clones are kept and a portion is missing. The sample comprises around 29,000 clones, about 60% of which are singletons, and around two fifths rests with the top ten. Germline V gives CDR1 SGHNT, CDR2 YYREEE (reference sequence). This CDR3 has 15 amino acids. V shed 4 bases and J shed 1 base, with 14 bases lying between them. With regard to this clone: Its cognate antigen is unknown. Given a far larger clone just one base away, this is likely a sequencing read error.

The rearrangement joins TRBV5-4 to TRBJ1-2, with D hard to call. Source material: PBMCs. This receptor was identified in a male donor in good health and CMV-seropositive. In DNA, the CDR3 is TGTGCCAGCAGCGTGGCTCCAGGACTTAACTATGGCTACACCTTC. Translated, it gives CASSVAPGLNYGYTF.